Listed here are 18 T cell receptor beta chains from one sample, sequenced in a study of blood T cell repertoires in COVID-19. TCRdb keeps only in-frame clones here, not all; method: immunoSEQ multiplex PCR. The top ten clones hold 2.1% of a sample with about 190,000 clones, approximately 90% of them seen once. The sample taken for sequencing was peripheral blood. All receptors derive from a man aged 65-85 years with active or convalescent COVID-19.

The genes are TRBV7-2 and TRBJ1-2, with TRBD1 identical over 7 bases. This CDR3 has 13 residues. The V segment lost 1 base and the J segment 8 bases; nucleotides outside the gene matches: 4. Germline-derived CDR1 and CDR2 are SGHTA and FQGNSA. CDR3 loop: CASSLDRGLGYTF. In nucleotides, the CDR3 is TGTGCCAGCAGCTTAGACAGGGGACTCGGCTACACCTTC.

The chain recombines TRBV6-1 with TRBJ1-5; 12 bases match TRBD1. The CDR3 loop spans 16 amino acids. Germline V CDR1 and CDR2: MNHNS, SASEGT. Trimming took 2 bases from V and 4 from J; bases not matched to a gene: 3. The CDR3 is CASSEWDRGLNQPQHF. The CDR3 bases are TGTGCCAGCAGTGAATGGGACAGGGGGCTGAATCAGCCCCAGCATTTT.

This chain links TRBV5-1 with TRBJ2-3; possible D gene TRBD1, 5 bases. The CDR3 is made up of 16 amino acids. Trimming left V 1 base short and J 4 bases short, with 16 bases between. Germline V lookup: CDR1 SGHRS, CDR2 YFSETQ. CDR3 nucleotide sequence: TGCGCCAGCAGCTTGAACAGACAGCGTTTGTCAGATACGCAGTATTTT. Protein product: CASSLNRQRLSDTQYF.

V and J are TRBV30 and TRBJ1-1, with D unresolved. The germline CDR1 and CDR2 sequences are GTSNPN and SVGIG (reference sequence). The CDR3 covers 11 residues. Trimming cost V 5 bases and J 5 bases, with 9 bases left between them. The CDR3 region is CAWRRGTEAFF. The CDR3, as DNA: TGTGCCTGGCGACGGGGAACTGAAGCTTTCTTT.

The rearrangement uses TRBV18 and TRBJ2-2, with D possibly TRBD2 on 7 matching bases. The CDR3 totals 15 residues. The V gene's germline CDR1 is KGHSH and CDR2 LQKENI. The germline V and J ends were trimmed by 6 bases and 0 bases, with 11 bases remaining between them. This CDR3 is CASSRGATNTGELFF. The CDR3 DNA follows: TGTGCCAGCTCCCGGGGGGCCACGAACACCGGGGAGCTGTTTTTT. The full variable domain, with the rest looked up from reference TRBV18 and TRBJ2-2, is NAGVMQNPRHLVRRRGQEARLRCSPMKGHSHVYWYRQLPEEGLKFMVYLQKENIIDESGMPKERFSAEFPKEGPSILRIQQVVRGDSAAYFCASSRGATNTGELFFGEGSRLTVL.

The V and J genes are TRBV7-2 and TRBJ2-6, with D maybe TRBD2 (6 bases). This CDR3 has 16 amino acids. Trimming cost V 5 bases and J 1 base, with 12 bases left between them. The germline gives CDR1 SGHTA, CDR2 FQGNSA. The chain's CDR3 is CASSRGLGSGANVLTF. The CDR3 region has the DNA TGTGCCAGCAGCCGGGGGTTGGGTTCTGGGGCCAACGTCCTGACTTTC.

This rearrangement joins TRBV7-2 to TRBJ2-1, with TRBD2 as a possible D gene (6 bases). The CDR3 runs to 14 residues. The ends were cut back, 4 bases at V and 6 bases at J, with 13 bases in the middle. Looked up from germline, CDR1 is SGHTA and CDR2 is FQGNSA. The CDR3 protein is CASSSMGGANEQFF. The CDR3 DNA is TGTGCCAGCAGCTCCATGGGGGGAGCCAATGAGCAGTTCTTC. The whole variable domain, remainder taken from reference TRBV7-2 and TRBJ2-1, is GAGVSQSPSNKVTEKGKDVELRCDPISGHTALYWYRQSLGQGLEFLIYFQGNSAPDKSGLPSDRFSAERTGGSVSTLTIQRTQQEDSAVYLCASSSMGGANEQFFGPGTRLTVL.

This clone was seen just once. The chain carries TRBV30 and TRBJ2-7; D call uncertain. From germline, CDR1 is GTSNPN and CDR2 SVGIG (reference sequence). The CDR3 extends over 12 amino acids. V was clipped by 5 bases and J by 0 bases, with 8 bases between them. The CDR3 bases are TGTGCCTGGGGCCCCAGCTCCTACGAGCAGTACTTC. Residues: CAWGPSSYEQYF.

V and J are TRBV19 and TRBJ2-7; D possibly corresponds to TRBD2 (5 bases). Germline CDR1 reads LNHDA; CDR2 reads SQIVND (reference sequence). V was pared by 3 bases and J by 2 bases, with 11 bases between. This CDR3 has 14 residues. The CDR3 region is CASSMRVHTYEQYF. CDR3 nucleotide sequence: TGTGCCAGTAGTATGCGGGTGCATACCTACGAGCAGTACTTC.

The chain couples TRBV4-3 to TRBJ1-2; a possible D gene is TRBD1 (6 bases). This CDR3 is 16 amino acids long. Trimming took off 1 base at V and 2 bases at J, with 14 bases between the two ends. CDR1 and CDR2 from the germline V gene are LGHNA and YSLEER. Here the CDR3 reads CASSQVGPTGNYGYTF. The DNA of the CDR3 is TGCGCCAGCAGCCAAGTCGGACCAACAGGGAACTATGGCTACACCTTC.

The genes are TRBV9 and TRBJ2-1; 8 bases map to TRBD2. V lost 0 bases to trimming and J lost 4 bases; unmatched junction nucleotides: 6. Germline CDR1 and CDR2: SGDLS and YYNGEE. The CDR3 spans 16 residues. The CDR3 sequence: CASSVGVGRGYNEQFF. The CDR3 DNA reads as TGTGCCAGCAGCGTAGGGGTCGGGAGGGGTTACAATGAGCAGTTCTTC.

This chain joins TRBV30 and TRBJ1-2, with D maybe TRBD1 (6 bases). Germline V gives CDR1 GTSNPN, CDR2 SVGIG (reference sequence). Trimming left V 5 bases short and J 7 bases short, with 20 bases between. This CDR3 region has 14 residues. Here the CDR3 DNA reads TGTGCCTGGGGCCGGCCGGGACATGATTCTGGCTACACCTTC. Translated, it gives CAWGRPGHDSGYTF.

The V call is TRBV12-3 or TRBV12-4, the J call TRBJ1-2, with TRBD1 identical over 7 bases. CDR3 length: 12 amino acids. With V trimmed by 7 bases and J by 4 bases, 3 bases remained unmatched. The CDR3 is CASKGTVYGYTF. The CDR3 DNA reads TGTGCCAGCAAGGGGACAGTCTATGGCTACACCTTC.

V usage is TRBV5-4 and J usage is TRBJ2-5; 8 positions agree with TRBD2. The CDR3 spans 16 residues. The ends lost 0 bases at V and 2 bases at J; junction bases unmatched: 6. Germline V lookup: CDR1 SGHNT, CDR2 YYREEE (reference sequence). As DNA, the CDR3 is TGTGCCAGCAGCTTGGAACTACTAGCGGAACAAGAGACCCAGTACTTC. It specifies CASSLELLAEQETQYF.

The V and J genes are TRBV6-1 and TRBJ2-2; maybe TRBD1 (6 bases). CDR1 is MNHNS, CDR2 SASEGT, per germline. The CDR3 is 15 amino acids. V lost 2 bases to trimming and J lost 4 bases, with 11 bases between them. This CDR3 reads CASSETTGLTGELFF. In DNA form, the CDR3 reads TGTGCCAGCAGTGAAACCACAGGGCTCACCGGGGAGCTGTTTTTT.

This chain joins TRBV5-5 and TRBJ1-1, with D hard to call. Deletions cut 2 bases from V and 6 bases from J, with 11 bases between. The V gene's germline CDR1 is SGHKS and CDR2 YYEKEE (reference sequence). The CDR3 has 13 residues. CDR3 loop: CASSLEGVAEAFF. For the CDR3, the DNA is TGTGCCAGCAGCTTAGAGGGAGTTGCTGAAGCTTTCTTT.

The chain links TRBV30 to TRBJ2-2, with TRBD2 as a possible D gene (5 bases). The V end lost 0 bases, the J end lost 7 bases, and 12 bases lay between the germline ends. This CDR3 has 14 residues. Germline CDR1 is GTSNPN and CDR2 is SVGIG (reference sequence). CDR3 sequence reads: CAWSVRIRGGELFF. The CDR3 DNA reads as TGTGCCTGGAGTGTACGGATCCGGGGCGGGGAGCTGTTTTTT.

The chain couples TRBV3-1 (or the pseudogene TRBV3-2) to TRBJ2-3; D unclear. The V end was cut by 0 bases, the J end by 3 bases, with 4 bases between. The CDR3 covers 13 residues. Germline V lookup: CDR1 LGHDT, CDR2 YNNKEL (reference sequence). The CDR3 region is CASSQDQTDTQYF. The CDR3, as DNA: TGTGCCAGCAGCCAAGATCAAACAGATACGCAGTATTTT.